These T cell receptor beta chains were read from a single sample in a study of beta chain features in type 1 diabetes. Here immunoSEQ multiplex PCR was the method, and the copy in TCRdb shows in-frame clones only, minus some. This table has more than 150,000 clones, about 9% appearing once. The sequenced sample consisted of central memory CD4+ T cells from blood. The receptors derive from a woman aged 25 to 39 with type 1 diabetes. Both conserved end residues are part of each CDR3. Fields, in order: D gene, clone size, J gene, V gene, CDR3 protein, CDR3 DNA. The D gene is left open where the match is weak. The size field is filled for only some rows; it gives once, few, many or a size class.

D gene: -
clone size: -
J gene: TRBJ2-2
V gene: TRBV28
CDR3 protein: CASISPANTGELFF
CDR3 DNA: TGTGCCAGCATTTCTCCGGCGAACACCGGGGAGCTGTTTTTT

D gene: TRBD2
clone size: few
J gene: TRBJ2-1
V gene: TRBV25-1
CDR3 protein: CASSDWSGRRNEQFF
CDR3 DNA: TGTGCCAGCAGTGATTGGAGCGGGAGGCGCAATGAGCAGTTCTTC

D gene: TRBD1
clone size: -
J gene: TRBJ2-5
V gene: TRBV19
CDR3 protein: CATQPGQGGETQYF
CDR3 DNA: TGTGCCACCCAACCGGGACAGGGAGGAGAGACCCAGTACTTC

D gene: -
clone size: -
J gene: TRBJ2-3
V gene: TRBV18
CDR3 protein: CASSALAQVADTQYF
CDR3 DNA: TGTGCCAGCTCCGCACTAGCCCAGGTCGCAGATACGCAGTATTTT

D gene: -
clone size: -
J gene: TRBJ2-5
V gene: TRBV7-9
CDR3 protein: CASSSIRGETQYF
CDR3 DNA: TGTGCCAGCAGCTCCATACGGGGGGAGACCCAGTACTTC

D gene: TRBD2
clone size: few
J gene: TRBJ2-5
V gene: TRBV5-1
CDR3 protein: CASSYGTSGSEETQYF
CDR3 DNA: TGCGCCAGCAGCTACGGGACTAGCGGGAGTGAGGAGACCCAGTACTTC

D gene: TRBD1
clone size: -
J gene: TRBJ2-7
V gene: TRBV20-1
CDR3 protein: CSAQGDYEQYF
CDR3 DNA: TGCAGTGCCCAGGGGGATTACGAGCAGTACTTC

D gene: TRBD2
clone size: few
J gene: TRBJ2-7
V gene: TRBV29-1
CDR3 protein: CSVEGLAGDLQYEQYF
CDR3 DNA: TGCAGCGTTGAAGGCTTGGCGGGAGACCTTCAATACGAGCAGTACTTC

D gene: -
clone size: -
J gene: TRBJ2-3
V gene: TRBV30
CDR3 protein: CAWTSGTDTQYF
CDR3 DNA: TGTGCCTGGACTAGCGGCACAGATACGCAGTATTTT

D gene: TRBD2
clone size: few
J gene: TRBJ2-1
V gene: TRBV7-3
CDR3 protein: CASRAGTSGHNEQFF
CDR3 DNA: TGTGCCAGCAGAGCCGGGACTAGCGGACACAATGAGCAGTTCTTC

D gene: -
clone size: -
J gene: TRBJ2-7
V gene: TRBV9
CDR3 protein: CASSVEGVRSYEQYF
CDR3 DNA: TGTGCCAGCAGCGTAGAGGGAGTAAGGTCCTACGAGCAGTACTTC

D gene: -
clone size: few
J gene: TRBJ2-2
V gene: TRBV6-5
CDR3 protein: CASSSSSTGELFF
CDR3 DNA: TGTGCCAGCAGTTCGTCTAGCACCGGGGAGCTGTTTTTT

D gene: TRBD1
clone size: few
J gene: TRBJ1-2
V gene: TRBV11-2
CDR3 protein: CASSRPGQAYGYTF
CDR3 DNA: TGTGCCAGCAGCCGACCGGGACAGGCCTATGGCTACACCTTC

D gene: TRBD2
clone size: few
J gene: TRBJ2-1
V gene: TRBV2
CDR3 protein: CASSGTSGLSWGYNEQFF
CDR3 DNA: TGTGCCAGCAGTGGGACTAGCGGACTTTCCTGGGGCTACAATGAGCAGTTCTTC

D gene: -
clone size: -
J gene: TRBJ2-3
V gene: TRBV5-1
CDR3 protein: CASSVPGSTDTQYF
CDR3 DNA: TGCGCCAGCAGCGTTCCAGGTAGCACAGATACGCAGTATTTT

D gene: -
clone size: few
J gene: TRBJ2-3
V gene: TRBV9
CDR3 protein: CASSVASSTDTQYF
CDR3 DNA: TGTGCCAGCAGCGTAGCTAGCAGCACAGATACGCAGTATTTT

D gene: -
clone size: many
J gene: TRBJ2-7
V gene: TRBV10-2
CDR3 protein: CASSDFYEQYF
CDR3 DNA: TGCGCCAGCAGCGACTTCTACGAGCAGTACTTC

D gene: -
clone size: -
J gene: TRBJ2-7
V gene: TRBV5-1
CDR3 protein: CASSLAGQGHQEQYF
CDR3 DNA: TGCGCCAGCAGCTTGGCCGGGCAGGGTCATCAAGAGCAGTACTTC

D gene: TRBD2
clone size: -
J gene: TRBJ2-5
V gene: TRBV29-1
CDR3 protein: CSVEAPASGETQYF
CDR3 DNA: TGCAGCGTTGAAGCCCCCGCTAGCGGGGAGACCCAGTACTTC

D gene: TRBD2
clone size: -
J gene: TRBJ2-2
V gene: TRBV7-3
CDR3 protein: CASSLTASGRAGGELFF
CDR3 DNA: TGTGCCAGCAGCTTAACGGCTAGCGGGAGGGCCGGCGGGGAGCTGTTTTTT

D gene: -
clone size: -
J gene: TRBJ2-1
V gene: TRBV10-3
CDR3 protein: CAISEAGQRYNEQFF
CDR3 DNA: TGTGCCATCAGTGAGGCAGGACAACGTTACAATGAGCAGTTCTTC

D gene: TRBD1
clone size: -
J gene: TRBJ1-1
V gene: TRBV30
CDR3 protein: CAGILPIGQGRTEAFF
CDR3 DNA: TGTGCCGGGATATTACCTATAGGACAGGGGCGGACTGAAGCTTTCTTT

D gene: -
clone size: -
J gene: TRBJ1-1
V gene: TRBV6-5
CDR3 protein: CASTRDENTEAFF
CDR3 DNA: TGTGCCAGCACAAGAGATGAGAACACTGAAGCTTTCTTT

D gene: -
clone size: few
J gene: TRBJ2-5
V gene: TRBV13
CDR3 protein: CASSLLAEVEETQYF
CDR3 DNA: TGTGCCAGCAGCCTCCTAGCAGAGGTAGAAGAGACCCAGTACTTC

D gene: TRBD2
clone size: few
J gene: TRBJ2-3
V gene: TRBV7-9
CDR3 protein: CASSLVSGRADTQYF
CDR3 DNA: TGTGCCAGCAGCTTAGTTAGCGGGAGGGCAGATACGCAGTATTTT

D gene: TRBD2
clone size: few
J gene: TRBJ2-7
V gene: TRBV6-6
CDR3 protein: CASSPGLGGSANEQYF
CDR3 DNA: TGTGCCAGCAGTCCTGGCTTGGGAGGGAGTGCCAACGAGCAGTACTTC

D gene: -
clone size: few
J gene: TRBJ1-2
V gene: TRBV4-1
CDR3 protein: CASSSRDRDYGYTF
CDR3 DNA: TGCGCCAGCAGCTCCAGAGACAGAGACTATGGCTACACCTTC

D gene: -
clone size: -
J gene: TRBJ1-5
V gene: TRBV29-1
CDR3 protein: CSVSMDRYQPQHF
CDR3 DNA: TGCAGCGTCTCTATGGACAGATATCAGCCCCAGCATTTT

D gene: -
clone size: few
J gene: TRBJ2-6
V gene: TRBV5-1
CDR3 protein: CASWDSQGANVLTF
CDR3 DNA: TGCGCCAGCTGGGACTCTCAGGGGGCCAACGTCCTGACTTTC

D gene: TRBD2
clone size: few
J gene: TRBJ2-1
V gene: TRBV4-1
CDR3 protein: CASSQVASGLSYNEQFF
CDR3 DNA: TGCGCCAGCAGCCAAGTAGCTAGCGGGCTTTCCTACAATGAGCAGTTCTTC

D gene: -
clone size: -
J gene: TRBJ2-4
V gene: TRBV25-1
CDR3 protein: CASSGAGGQNIQYF
CDR3 DNA: TGTGCCAGCAGTGGGGCAGGGGGGCAAAACATCCAGTACTTC

D gene: -
clone size: few
J gene: TRBJ2-1
V gene: TRBV6-5
CDR3 protein: CASSASSDEQFF
CDR3 DNA: TGTGCCAGCAGCGCCTCGAGCGATGAGCAGTTCTTC

D gene: TRBD2
clone size: -
J gene: TRBJ2-5
V gene: TRBV6-6
CDR3 protein: CASLGGGQETQYF
CDR3 DNA: TGTGCCAGCCTAGGCGGGGGCCAAGAGACCCAGTACTTC

D gene: -
clone size: -
J gene: TRBJ2-1
V gene: TRBV7-6
CDR3 protein: CASSLGQANEQFF
CDR3 DNA: TGTGCCAGCAGCTTAGGACAGGCCAATGAGCAGTTCTTC

D gene: TRBD1
clone size: -
J gene: TRBJ1-1
V gene: TRBV28
CDR3 protein: CASSPPTGGHTEAFF
CDR3 DNA: TGTGCCAGCAGTCCGCCGACAGGGGGTCACACTGAAGCTTTCTTT

D gene: -
clone size: -
J gene: TRBJ2-7
V gene: TRBV6-1
CDR3 protein: CASRGYEQYF
CDR3 DNA: TGTGCCAGTCGCGGGTACGAGCAGTACTTC

D gene: -
clone size: few
J gene: TRBJ2-1
V gene: TRBV27
CDR3 protein: CASSFRPETGAYNEQFF
CDR3 DNA: TGTGCCAGCAGTTTTCGACCCGAGACAGGTGCCTACAATGAGCAGTTCTTC

D gene: -
clone size: -
J gene: TRBJ1-3
V gene: TRBV30
CDR3 protein: CAWTGGNTIYF
CDR3 DNA: TGTGCCTGGACAGGGGGAAACACCATATATTTT

D gene: -
clone size: -
J gene: TRBJ2-7
V gene: TRBV10-3
CDR3 protein: CAISASVGEQYF
CDR3 DNA: TGTGCCATCAGTGCTAGCGTTGGGGAGCAGTACTTC

D gene: -
clone size: few
J gene: TRBJ2-7
V gene: TRBV5-6
CDR3 protein: CASSLEGHLYEQYF
CDR3 DNA: TGTGCCAGCAGCTTGGAAGGACACCTATACGAGCAGTACTTC

D gene: TRBD2
clone size: -
J gene: TRBJ2-1
V gene: TRBV10-3
CDR3 protein: CAISGLAGGYNEQFF
CDR3 DNA: TGTGCCATCAGTGGGCTAGCGGGAGGATACAATGAGCAGTTCTTC

D gene: -
clone size: few
J gene: TRBJ1-1
V gene: TRBV19
CDR3 protein: CASSFGRVNTEAFF
CDR3 DNA: TGTGCCAGTAGTTTCGGCAGGGTGAACACTGAAGCTTTCTTT

D gene: -
clone size: few
J gene: TRBJ1-1
V gene: TRBV4-2
CDR3 protein: CASSQGNRVTEAFF
CDR3 DNA: TGTGCCAGCAGCCAAGGGAACAGGGTCACTGAAGCTTTCTTT